This T cell receptor beta chain was identified in a study of cytomegalovirus exposure and HLA in healthy donors. General study results and limits: Most of the CMV-associated TCR beta chains (in a later analysis) appeared to be HLA-restricted. Later analysis placed DRB1 highest and HLA-C lowest in TCR association rates, which differed by HLA locus.

Primers for the PCR totalled 60 Vbeta and 13 Jbeta. Sequencing was performed with immunoSEQ multiplex PCR; in TCRdb, only in-frame clones are kept and a portion is missing. The sample holds fewer than 150,000 clones, about four fifths seen once. Concerning this clone: The antigen is unknown.

Germline lookup yields CDR1 LGHNA and CDR2 YNFKEQ. The CDR3 is 16 residues long. The ends were cut back, 3 bases at V and 0 bases at J, with 13 bases in the middle. The rearrangement joins TRBV4-2 to TRBJ2-3; D is uncertain. The source is a young man in good health and CMV-seronegative. The sequencing sample was made of PBMCs. CDR3 coding DNA: TGTGCCAGCAGCCAGGGCAGCACACCTAGCACAGATACGCAGTATTTT. Translating gives CASSQGSTPSTDTQYF.